A single sample gave rise to the 23 T cell receptor beta chains below, sequenced in a study of blood T cell repertoires in COVID-19. Sequenced by immunoSEQ multiplex PCR; TCRdb stores in-frame clones only, minus some. In the table there are roughly 180,000 clones, 79% of which are singletons. Sequences were obtained from peripheral blood. The receptors shown here come from a woman aged 60-70 years with COVID-19, enrolled during active disease.

This clone has only one observation. The rearrangement joins TRBV27 to TRBJ2-3; TRBD2 aligns across 9 bases. CDR1 is MNHEY and CDR2 is SMNVEV in the germline V gene (reference sequence). Germline trimming cut 5 bases from V and 4 bases from J; bases unmatched to any gene: 7. The CDR3 totals 15 residues. DNA of the CDR3: TGTGCCAGCAGTCCCCTGCGGGGGGGGTCAGATACGCAGTATTTT. Translation gives CASSPLRGGSDTQYF.

This clone was seen once. The chain has TRBV12-3 or TRBV12-4 and TRBJ2-2; no clear D. This CDR3 has 13 amino acids. Trimming took off 0 bases at V and 6 bases at J, with 5 bases between the two ends. CDR3 sequence reads: CASSLARAGELFF. In DNA form, the CDR3 reads TGTGCCAGCAGTTTAGCGCGAGCCGGGGAGCTGTTTTTT.

This clone has more than one count but fewer than ten. The chain employs TRBV12-3 or TRBV12-4 and TRBJ2-5; 8 bases map to TRBD1. The CDR3 covers 13 residues. J was trimmed by 5 bases and V by 7 bases; bases with no gene match: 6. The chain's CDR3 is CASTQGAQETQYF. The CDR3 DNA is TGTGCCAGCACTCAGGGGGCGCAGGAGACCCAGTACTTC.

V gene TRBV28 combines with J gene TRBJ2-1; TRBD2 agrees at 7 bases. The CDR3 contains 18 residues. With V trimmed by 2 bases and J by 3 bases, 13 bases remained unmatched. CDR1 is MDHEN and CDR2 is SYDVKM in the germline V gene. The CDR3 DNA reads as TGTGCCAGCAGTTTAGTTCTAGCGGAGCTCGGGTACTACAATGAGCAGTTCTTC. Translating it yields CASSLVLAELGYYNEQFF. Looking up the rest from reference TRBV28 and TRBJ2-1 gives the full variable domain: DVKVTQSSRYLVKRTGEKVFLECVQDMDHENMFWYRQDPGLGLRLIYFSYDVKMKEKGDIPEGYSVSREKKERFSLILESASTNQTSMYLCASSLVLAELGYYNEQFFGPGTRLTVL.

This clone was recorded once. V usage is TRBV5-1 and J usage is TRBJ2-6; tentative D call: TRBD1 (5 bases). The CDR3 runs 16 residues. Looked up from germline, CDR1 is SGHRS and CDR2 is YFSETQ. V gave up 2 bases and J gave up 4 bases, with 13 bases separating them. The CDR3 nucleotides are TGCGCCAGCAGCTTTAGCAGGGATCCCGGGGCCAACGTCCTGACTTTC. Protein: CASSFSRDPGANVLTF. The full variable domain, its missing parts supplied by reference TRBV5-1 and TRBJ2-6, is KAGVTQTPRYLIKTRGQQVTLSCSPISGHRSVSWYQQTPGQGLQFLFEYFSETQRNKGNFPGRFSGRQFSNSRSEMNVSTLELGDSALYLCASSFSRDPGANVLTFGAGSRLTVL.

Note on this clone: One junction end does not reproduce the germline sequence, and a read error may be involved. The rearrangement joins TRBV7-7 to TRBJ1-4; D is unresolved. Germline lookup yields CDR1 SSHAT and CDR2 FNYEAQ (reference sequence). There are 13 residues in the CDR3. The CDR3 region has the DNA TGTGCTAGCAGCTTTAATGCTAATGAAAAACTGTTTTTT. The encoded protein is CASSFNANEKLFF.

The chain is built from TRBV12-5 and TRBJ2-1, with D perhaps matching TRBD2 (7 bases). The CDR3 has 14 amino acids. V lost 5 bases to trimming and J lost 4 bases, with 12 bases between them. Germline lookup yields CDR1 LGHNT and CDR2 FRNRAP. Written as DNA, the CDR3 is TGTGCTAGTGGTCAGGGGACTACTTACAATGAGCAGTTCTTC. As protein: CASGQGTTYNEQFF.

This chain links TRBV29-1 with TRBJ2-3; D unclear. V was shortened by 3 bases and J by 3 bases, with 7 bases between the two germline ends. The CDR3 sequence is 12 residues long. The V gene's germline CDR1 is SQVTM and CDR2 ANQGSEA. The CDR3 spells CSVDLSTDTQYF. The CDR3 bases are TGCAGCGTTGACCTCTCGACAGATACGCAGTATTTT.

About this clone itself: Germline and junction disagree at one end, which may indicate a read error. This chain uses TRBV30 with TRBJ2-7, with D uncertain. CDR1 is GTSNPN and CDR2 is SVGIG in the germline V gene (reference sequence). The CDR3 contains 12 residues. CDR3 sequence (DNA): TGTGCCTGGAGTCACAACGAGGCCCTAATCAACTTC. This translates into CAWSHNEALINF.

V and J are TRBV5-4 and TRBJ2-2; D uncertain. Trimming shortened V by 4 bases and J by 1 base, and 5 bases separated the two germline ends. There are 13 residues in the CDR3. Per germline, CDR1 SGHNT and CDR2 YYREEE (reference sequence). The CDR3 coding sequence is TGTGCCAGCAGCCGAGGGAACACCGGGGAGCTGTTTTTT. It is translated as CASSRGNTGELFF.

The chain employs TRBV24-1 and TRBJ2-3; 10 nucleotides align to TRBD1. V was clipped by 9 bases and J by 3 bases; unmatched bases: 5. CDR1 and CDR2 (germline): KGHDR, SFDVKD. This CDR3 is built from 14 residues. The DNA for the CDR3 is TGTGCCACCGGGGACAGGGGAAGGACAGATACGCAGTATTTT. It specifies CATGDRGRTDTQYF.

This chain joins TRBV2 and TRBJ1-1; D possibly corresponds to TRBD1 (6 bases). V was pared by 8 bases and J by 10 bases, with 17 bases between. Looked up from germline, CDR1 is SNHLY and CDR2 is FYNNEI. The CDR3 runs to 12 residues. CDR3 sequence: CASGDTGLVAFF. The CDR3 nucleotides read TGTGCCAGCGGAGACACAGGGTTAGTAGCTTTCTTT.

This clone was seen just once. The V and J genes are TRBV9 and TRBJ2-2; possible D gene TRBD1, 6 bases. V lost 3 bases and J lost 6, with 21 bases in between. CDR1 SGDLS and CDR2 YYNGEE come from the germline V gene. The CDR3 has 17 amino acids. The CDR3 DNA reads TGTGCCAGCAGCGAATTACCTGGGGGCCAAGGCGCCGGGGAGCTGTTTTTT. It yields the protein CASSELPGGQGAGELFF. The full variable domain, in which reference TRBV9 and TRBJ2-2 provide the parts outside the CDR3, is DSGVTQTPKHLITATGQRVTLRCSPRSGDLSVYWYQQSLDQGLQFLIQYYNGEERAKGNILERFSAQQFPDLHSELNLSSLELGDSALYFCASSELPGGQGAGELFFGEGSRLTVL.

This clone was recorded many times. V is TRBV25-1 and J is TRBJ2-5, with D hard to call. The CDR3 is 12 amino acids. Germline CDR1 is MGHDK and CDR2 is SYGVNS. V shed 2 bases and J shed 4 bases, with 5 bases lying between them. DNA of the CDR3: TGTGCCAGCAGTGAACACAGAGAGACCCAGTACTTC. Residues: CASSEHRETQYF.

This sequence joins TRBV24-1 and TRBJ1-1; possibly TRBD1 for D (5 bases). The CDR3 contains 16 residues. V lost 3 bases to trimming and J lost 4 bases, with 17 bases between them. CDR1 is KGHDR and CDR2 is SFDVKD in the germline V gene. CDR3: CATSDAVGPVGTEAFF. The CDR3, as DNA: TGTGCCACCAGTGATGCCGTGGGGCCGGTGGGCACTGAAGCTTTCTTT.

V and J are TRBV29-1 and TRBJ2-6, with 9 nucleotides matching TRBD1. This CDR3 has 15 amino acids. Germline lookup yields CDR1 SQVTM and CDR2 ANQGSEA. The junction had 6 bases not matched to a gene; V was cut back by 7 bases and J by 2 bases. The chain's CDR3 is CSAEQGAAGANVLTF. The CDR3 nucleotides are TGCAGCGCGGAACAGGGGGCGGCTGGGGCCAACGTCCTGACTTTC.

Concerning this clone itself: Germline and junction disagree at one end, which may indicate a read error. The rearrangement uses TRBV7-7 and TRBJ2-1, with TRBD2 as a possible D gene (5 bases). The CDR3 totals 15 residues. Germline V gene data show CDR1 as SSHAT and CDR2 as FNYEAQ (reference sequence). Written as DNA, the CDR3 is TGTGCTAGCAGCGTCGGGGATCCGGATTACAATGAGCAGTTCTTC. It yields the protein CASSVGDPDYNEQFF.

The gene calls are TRBV4-1 and TRBJ1-2; D is perhaps TRBD1 (5 bases). V lost 2 bases and J lost 4, with 14 bases in between. Germline CDR1 reads MGHRA; CDR2 reads YSYEKL. This CDR3 comprises 15 residues. In DNA form, the CDR3 reads TGCGCCAGCAGCCAAATTCTCAGGGCGCCCTATGGCTACACCTTC. Its protein is CASSQILRAPYGYTF.

This chain uses TRBV28 with TRBJ1-6; TRBD1 agrees at 7 bases. This CDR3 is 15 amino acids long. Germline trimming cut 1 base from V and 5 bases from J; bases unmatched to any gene: 2. Germline V gives CDR1 MDHEN, CDR2 SYDVKM. CDR3 in DNA: TGTGCCAGCAGTTTATCCAGGGGGAATAATTCACCCCTCCACTTT. Protein product: CASSLSRGNNSPLHF.

The rearrangement joins TRBV5-1 to TRBJ1-4; 8 nucleotides match TRBD1. Germline V gives CDR1 SGHRS, CDR2 YFSETQ. V trimming: 4 bases; J trimming: 8 bases; junction bases outside the gene matches: 10. The CDR3 covers 15 residues. The CDR3 protein is CASSEGTGGREKLFF. The CDR3 DNA reads TGCGCCAGCAGCGAGGGGACAGGAGGTAGAGAAAAACTGTTTTTT.

The CDR3 here is CASSIAGGRPYNEQFF. DNA of the CDR3: TGTGCCAGTAGTATAGCGGGAGGGCGCCCCTACAATGAGCAGTTCTTC. The J gene is TRBJ2-1, the V gene TRBV19; 8 nucleotides align to TRBD2. CDR3 size: 16 residues. V shed 1 base, J shed 2 bases, and the junction held 4 bases outside the gene matches. Looked up from germline, CDR1 is LNHDA and CDR2 is SQIVND (reference sequence).

The V call is TRBV28, the J call TRBJ1-5; 10 bases agree with TRBD1. This CDR3 region has 16 residues. The V segment lost 6 bases and the J segment 4 bases; nucleotides outside the gene matches: 9. Germline CDR1 reads MDHEN; CDR2 reads SYDVKM. The CDR3 coding sequence is TGTGCCAGCAGGATTATGGACAGGGGGATTAATCAGCCCCAGCATTTT. Its translation is CASRIMDRGINQPQHF.

This clone was detected only once. The chain has TRBV20-1 and TRBJ2-3; 9 positions match TRBD1. Germline V CDR1 and CDR2: DFQATT, SNEGSKA (reference sequence). Unmatched junction bases numbered 6, after V lost 3 bases and J lost 5 bases. The CDR3 runs to 14 residues. CDR3 in amino acids: CSASMTGGVDTQYF. CDR3 nucleotide sequence: TGCAGTGCTAGTATGACAGGGGGTGTAGATACGCAGTATTTT.